The T cell receptor (beta chain) described here comes from a study of CD8 T cells in Susac syndrome. Germline V gives CDR1 MDHEN, CDR2 SYDVKM. Trimming took off 8 bases at V and 6 bases at J, with 25 bases between the two ends. The CDR3 spans 16 residues. Reverse transcription of roughly 0.45 to 1 ug RNA was performed with random hexamers. TCRdb redid the calling of the immunoSEQ multiplex PCR reads with MiXCR, one entry per CDR3 protein. The table shows 300,000 to 350,000 distinct CDR3 sequences, with roughly nine tenths occurring only once. The J gene is TRBJ2-5, the V gene TRBV28; possible D gene TRBD1, 6 bases. Sequenced material: CD4+ T cells from PBMCs. The source is a human donor with multiple sclerosis. The CDR3 here is CASDQGWGLGGQTQYF. In DNA, the CDR3 is TGTGCCAGCGACCAAGGCTGGGGCCTTGGGGGCCAGACCCAGTACTTC.